This is a list of T cell receptor beta chains from one sample in a study of human T cells and chemical hapten exposure. Each CDR3 protein is one row after TCRdb ran MiXCR on the RACE reads. Among around 85,000 distinct CDR3 sequences, around 13% were seen once, and the ten largest hold approximately 5.2%. The sample consisted of whole blood, taken in connection with sensitization to the hapten diphenylcyclopropenone (DPC). The receptors stem from a woman aged 50 to 60 with alopecia areata. Some clones in this sample may be carry-over from other donors' samples. Both conserved end residues are part of each CDR3. The order of the fields is D gene, V gene, J gene, clone size, CDR3 DNA, CDR3 protein. A D gene is named only where the DNA matches it firmly. Clone size appears in some rows only: once, few, many, or a class for an expanded clone.

>TRBD2|TRBV6-2/TRBV6-3|TRBJ2-2|many
TGTGCCAGCACCACGGGACTAGCGGGAGTTAGGAACACCGGGGAGCTGTTTTTT
CASTTGLAGVRNTGELFF
>NA|TRBV12-3/TRBV12-4|TRBJ1-6|few
TGTGCCAGCAGTTTAGGTCAAGCCCTCCACTTT
CASSLGQALHF
>NA|TRBV2|TRBJ2-5|NA
TGTGCCAGCAGTGACGACAGGACTTTTCGCCAAGAGACCCAGTACTTC
CASSDDRTFRQETQYF
>NA|TRBV29-1|TRBJ1-5|few
TGCAGCGTTGGAGGGGCAGCAAATCAGCCCCAGCATTTT
CSVGGAANQPQHF
>TRBD1|TRBV12-3/TRBV12-4|TRBJ2-1|many
TGTGCCAGCAGTGGGACAGGGGCCTACAATGAGCAGTTCTTC
CASSGTGAYNEQFF
>TRBD2|TRBV3-1|TRBJ2-5|many
TGTGCCAGCAGCCCCATAGGGCGGGAGGCCCTATCGGAGACCCAGTACTTC
CASSPIGREALSETQYF
>NA|TRBV5-1|TRBJ2-5|few
TGCGCCAGCAGCCTTCGCGGATCGTACCAAGAGACCCAGTACTTC
CASSLRGSYQETQYF
>NA|TRBV6-2/TRBV6-3|TRBJ1-1|many
TGTGCCAGCAGAGTAGGAAACGGAGAAGCTTTCTTT
CASRVGNGEAFF
>NA|TRBV7-2|TRBJ1-3|NA
TGTGCCAGCAGCTTGATAAGTGGACCATACTCTGGAAACACCATATATTTT
CASSLISGPYSGNTIYF
>TRBD1|TRBV6-6|TRBJ1-1|many
TGTGCCAGCAGAGGACAGGACACTGAAGCTTTCTTT
CASRGQDTEAFF
>NA|TRBV19|TRBJ1-5|many
TGTGCCAGTAGTATCCTCGGCGTAGGGGCGGACAATCAGCCCCAGCATTTT
CASSILGVGADNQPQHF
>NA|TRBV9|TRBJ2-1|many
TGTGCCAGCAGCTCCGGCTTGTACCAGGATCGGGTCCGCTTC
CASSSGLYQDRVRF
>NA|TRBV7-8|TRBJ2-3|NA
TGTGCCAGCAGCTTTGGGATCAGGGCCCTAGGTCGCACAGATACGCAGTATTTT
CASSFGIRALGRTDTQYF
>NA|TRBV20-1|TRBJ1-1|many
TGCAGTGCTAGAGGCGGGGGTCCCGGAAGGGCTGAAGCTTTCTTT
CSARGGGPGRAEAFF
>NA|TRBV5-1|TRBJ2-5|many
TGCGCCAGCAGCTTGAATTCACAGGGTGAGACCCAGTACTTC
CASSLNSQGETQYF
>NA|TRBV20-1|TRBJ1-5|many
TGCAGTGCTAGAGTTGGTGGAGCCCTTTATAGCAATCAGCCCCAGCATTTT
CSARVGGALYSNQPQHF
>TRBD2|TRBV29-1|TRBJ2-1|few
TGCAGCGTCGACCTAGCGGGAGTTCGCAATGAGCAGTTCTTC
CSVDLAGVRNEQFF
>NA|TRBV7-8|TRBJ1-5|NA
TGTGCCAGCAGCTTAGGTGGTTCAGGGAATCAGCCCCAGCATTTT
CASSLGGSGNQPQHF
>NA|TRBV3-1|TRBJ1-1|NA
TGTGCCAGCAGCCAAACGGACAGTCCGGTCGTCGCTTTCTTT
CASSQTDSPVVAFF
>NA|TRBV7-8|TRBJ1-2|few
TGTGCCAGCAGCCCCCTTGGCACAAACTATGGCTACACCTTC
CASSPLGTNYGYTF
>TRBD2|TRBV12-3/TRBV12-4|TRBJ2-2|many
TGTGCCAGCAGTTTACTAGCGGGAGTCACCGGGGAGCTGTTTTTT
CASSLLAGVTGELFF
>TRBD1|TRBV29-1|TRBJ2-7|NA
TGCAGCGTTGAAGTCCGGGACAGGGGGTCCTACGAGCAGTACTTC
CSVEVRDRGSYEQYF
>TRBD2|TRBV5-4|TRBJ2-5|NA
TGTGCCAGCAGCCCGGTAGCGGGAGAGGAGACCCAGTACTTC
CASSPVAGEETQYF
>TRBD1|TRBV7-9|TRBJ2-1|many
TGTGCCAGCAGCCCCGGGACAGGGTATCACAATGAGCAGTTCTTC
CASSPGTGYHNEQFF
>TRBD1|TRBV10-3|TRBJ2-3|few
TGTGCCATCAGCGCTTCCGGGACAGGACGAGATACGCAGTATTTT
CAISASGTGRDTQYF
>NA|TRBV28|TRBJ1-2|NA
TGTGCCAGCAGTAGAGCAGGGTCCCATTCCTATGGCTACACCTTC
CASSRAGSHSYGYTF